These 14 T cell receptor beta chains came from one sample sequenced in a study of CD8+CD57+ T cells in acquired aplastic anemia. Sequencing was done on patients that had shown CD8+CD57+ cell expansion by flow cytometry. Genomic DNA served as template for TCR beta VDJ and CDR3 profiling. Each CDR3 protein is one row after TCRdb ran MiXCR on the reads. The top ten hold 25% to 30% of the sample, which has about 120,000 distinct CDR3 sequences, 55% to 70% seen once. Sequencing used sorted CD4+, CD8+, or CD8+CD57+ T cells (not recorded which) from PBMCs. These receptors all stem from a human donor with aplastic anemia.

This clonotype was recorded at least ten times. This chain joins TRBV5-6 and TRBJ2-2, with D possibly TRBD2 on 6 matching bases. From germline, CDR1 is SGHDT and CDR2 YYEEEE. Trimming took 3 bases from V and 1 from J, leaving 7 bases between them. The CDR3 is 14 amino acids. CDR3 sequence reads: CASSWGGNTGELFF. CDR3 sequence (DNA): TGTGCCAGCAGCTGGGGAGGGAACACCGGGGAGCTGTTTTTT. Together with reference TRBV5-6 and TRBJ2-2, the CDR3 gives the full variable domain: DAGVTQSPTHLIKTRGQQVTLRCSPKSGHDTVSWYQQALGQGPQFIFQYYEEEERQRGNFPDRFSGHQFPNYSSELNVNALLLGDSALYLCASSWGGNTGELFFGEGSRLTVL.

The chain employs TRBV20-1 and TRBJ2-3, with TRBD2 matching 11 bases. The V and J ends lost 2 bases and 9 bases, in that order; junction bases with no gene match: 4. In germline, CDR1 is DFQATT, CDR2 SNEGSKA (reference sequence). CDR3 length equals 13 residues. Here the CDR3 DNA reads TGCAGTGCTAGACCTCTAGCGGGAGGCACGCAGTATTTT. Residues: CSARPLAGGTQYF.

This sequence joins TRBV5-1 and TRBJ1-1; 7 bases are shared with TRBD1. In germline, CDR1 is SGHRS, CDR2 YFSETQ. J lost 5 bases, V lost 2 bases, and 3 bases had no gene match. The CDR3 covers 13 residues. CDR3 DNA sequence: TGCGCCAGCAGCTTCCACAGGGGAACTGAAGCTTTCTTT. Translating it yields CASSFHRGTEAFF.

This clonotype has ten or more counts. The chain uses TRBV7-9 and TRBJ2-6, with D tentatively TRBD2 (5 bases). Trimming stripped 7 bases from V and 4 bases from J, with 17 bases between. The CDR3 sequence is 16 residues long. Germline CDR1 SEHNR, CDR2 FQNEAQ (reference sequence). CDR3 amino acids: CASTLRVAGGANVLTF. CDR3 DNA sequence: TGTGCCAGCACCTTGAGGGTTGCGGGCGGGGCCAACGTCCTGACTTTC.

CDR3 sequence reads: CASTGRMNRMGYTF. CDR3 nucleotides: TGTGCCAGCACCGGACGGATGAACCGTATGGGCTACACCTTC. This rearrangement joins TRBV6-1 to TRBJ1-2; D is uncertain. CDR3 length: 14 amino acids. Trimming left V 7 bases short and J 8 bases short, with 20 bases between. In germline, CDR1 is MNHNS, CDR2 SASEGT.

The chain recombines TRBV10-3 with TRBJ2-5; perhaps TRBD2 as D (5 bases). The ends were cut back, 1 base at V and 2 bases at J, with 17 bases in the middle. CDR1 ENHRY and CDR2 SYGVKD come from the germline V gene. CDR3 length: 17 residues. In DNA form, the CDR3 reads TGTGCCATCAGTGAGTTCCGGGGTCTCACCCCTCAAGAGACCCAGTACTTC. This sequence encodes CAISEFRGLTPQETQYF.

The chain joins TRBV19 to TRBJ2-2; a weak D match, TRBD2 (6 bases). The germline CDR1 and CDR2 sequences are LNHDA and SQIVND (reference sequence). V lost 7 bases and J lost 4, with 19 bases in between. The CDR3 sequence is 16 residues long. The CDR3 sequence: CASKSRPGGSTGELFF. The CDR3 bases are TGTGCCAGTAAGTCGCGGCCAGGAGGGAGCACCGGGGAGCTGTTTTTT.

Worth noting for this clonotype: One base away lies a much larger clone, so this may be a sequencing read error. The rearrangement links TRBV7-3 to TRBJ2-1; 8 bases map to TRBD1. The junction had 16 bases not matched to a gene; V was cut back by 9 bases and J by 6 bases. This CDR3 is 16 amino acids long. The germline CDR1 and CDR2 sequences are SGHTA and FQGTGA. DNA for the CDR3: TGTGCCAGTAGGGTCGGACCAGGGGGCTACTGCAATGAGCAGTTCTTC. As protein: CASRVGPGGYCNEQFF.

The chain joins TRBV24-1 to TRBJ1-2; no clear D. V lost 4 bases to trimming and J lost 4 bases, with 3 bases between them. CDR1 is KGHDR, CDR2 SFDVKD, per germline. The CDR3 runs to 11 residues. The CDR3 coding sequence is TGTGCCACCAGTGACCCCTATGGCTACACCTTC. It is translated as CATSDPYGYTF.

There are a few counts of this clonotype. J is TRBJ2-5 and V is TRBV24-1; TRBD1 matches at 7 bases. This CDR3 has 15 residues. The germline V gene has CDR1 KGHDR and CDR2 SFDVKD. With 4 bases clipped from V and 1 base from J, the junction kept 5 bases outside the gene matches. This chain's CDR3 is CATSDQDRVQETQYF. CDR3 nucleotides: TGTGCCACCAGTGACCAAGACAGGGTCCAAGAGACCCAGTACTTC.

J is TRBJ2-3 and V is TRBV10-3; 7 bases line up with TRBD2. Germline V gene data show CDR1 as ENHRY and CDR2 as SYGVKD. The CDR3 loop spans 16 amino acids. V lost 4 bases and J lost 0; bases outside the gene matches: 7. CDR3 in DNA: TGTGCCATCAGTGTGGGGCTAGCGGAAAGCACAGATACGCAGTATTTT. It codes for CAISVGLAESTDTQYF.

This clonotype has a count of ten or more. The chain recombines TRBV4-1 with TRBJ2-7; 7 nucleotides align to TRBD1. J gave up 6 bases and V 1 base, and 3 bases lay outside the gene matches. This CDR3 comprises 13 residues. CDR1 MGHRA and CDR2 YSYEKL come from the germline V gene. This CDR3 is CASSQGRGSEQYF. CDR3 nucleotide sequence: TGCGCCAGCAGCCAAGGCAGGGGGAGCGAGCAGTACTTC.

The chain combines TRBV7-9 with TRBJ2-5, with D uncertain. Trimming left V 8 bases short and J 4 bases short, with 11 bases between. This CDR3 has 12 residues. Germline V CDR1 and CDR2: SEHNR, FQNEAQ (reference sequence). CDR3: CASLHPRETQYF. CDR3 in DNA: TGTGCCAGCTTACACCCCCGAGAGACCCAGTACTTC.

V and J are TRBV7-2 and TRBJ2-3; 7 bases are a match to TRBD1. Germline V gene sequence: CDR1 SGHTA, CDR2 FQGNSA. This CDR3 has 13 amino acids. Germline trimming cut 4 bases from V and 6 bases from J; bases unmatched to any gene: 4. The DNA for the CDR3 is TGTGCCAGCAGCTCACTCAGGGGGGATACGCAGTATTTT. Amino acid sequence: CASSSLRGDTQYF.